Shown below are 20 T cell receptor beta chains from a single sample sequenced in a study of T cells in Graves' hyperthyroidism and ophthalmopathy. RNA transcripts were the template for amplifying TCR beta CDR3 regions. The HTBI primer set drove a first-round RT-PCR of the TCR CDR3. TCRdb reprocessed the multiplex PCR reads with MiXCR, giving one entry per CDR3 protein. This sample carries some 800,000 distinct CDR3 sequences, approximately 40% of them seen once, and the ten largest clones take approximately 10%. The sequencing input was blood. The source is a man younger than 35 with Graves' hyperthyroidism.

Turning to this clonotype: Mismatch with germline at one junction end may stem from a read error. J is TRBJ2-7 and V is TRBV5-1; 9 bases match TRBD1. CDR1 SGHRS and CDR2 YFSETQ come from the germline V gene. This CDR3 has 16 amino acids. CDR3 residues: CASSSTGQGRRNEQYF. For the CDR3, the DNA is TGTGCCAGCAGCTCGACGGGACAGGGAAGAAGAAACGAGCAGTACTTC. The entire variable domain, with the rest obtained from reference TRBV5-1 and TRBJ2-7, is as follows: KAGVTQTPRYLIKTRGQQVTLSCSPISGHRSVSWYQQTPGQGLQFLFEYFSETQRNKGNFPGRFSGRQFSNSRSEMNVSTLELGDSALYLCASSSTGQGRRNEQYFGPGTRLTVT.

The chain has TRBV15 and TRBJ1-1; D gene ambiguous. The germline V gene encodes CDR1 LNHNV and CDR2 YYDKDF (reference sequence). The CDR3 has 15 residues. The V end lost 2 bases, the J end lost 3 bases, and 13 bases lay between the germline ends. The DNA of the CDR3 is TGTGCCACCAGCAGAAACGCCTCTTTTGACACTGAAGCTTTCTTT. Its translation is CATSRNASFDTEAFF. Full variable domain (remainder filled in from reference TRBV15 and TRBJ1-1): DAMVIQNPRYQVTQFGKPVTLSCSQTLNHNVMYWYQQKSSQAPKLLFHYYDKDFNNEADTPDNFQSRRPNTSFCFLDIRSPGLGDTAMYLCATSRNASFDTEAFFGQGTRLTVV.

This clonotype showed up many times. The DNA of the CDR3 is TGCAGTGCTAGTACCCTGAATCAGCCCCAGCATTTT. It encodes CSASTLNQPQHF. This chain links TRBV20-1 with TRBJ1-5, with D unclear. Germline values: CDR1 DFQATT, CDR2 SNEGSKA (reference sequence). The CDR3 is made up of 12 amino acids. V was clipped by 3 bases and J by 4 bases, with 7 bases between them.

As regards this clonotype: Compared with germline, one end of the junction differs, possibly owing to a read error. The CDR3 region is CSVEGTGETYGQYF. CDR3 in DNA: TGCAGCGTTGAGGGGACAGGGGAAACCTACGGGCAGTACTTC. This chain joins TRBV29-1 and TRBJ2-7, with TRBD1 matching 10 bases. Germline CDR1 reads SQVTM; CDR2 reads ANQGSEA. CDR3 size: 14 residues.

Ten or more counts support this clonotype. In DNA, the CDR3 is TGTGCCAGCAGCTTAGCCCGCGGCAGAGCCTACGAGCAGTACTTC. Translated, it gives CASSLARGRAYEQYF. The chain joins TRBV7-2 to TRBJ2-7; no clear D. Germline V gives CDR1 SGHTA, CDR2 FQGNSA. The CDR3 sequence is 15 residues long. Trimming left V 0 bases short and J 2 bases short, with 11 bases between.

Comment on this clonotype: A junction boundary mismatches the germline segment, possibly from a read error. The chain carries TRBV7-9 and TRBJ2-6; a weak D match, TRBD1 (5 bases). Germline V lookup: CDR1 SEHNR, CDR2 FQNEAQ (reference sequence). This CDR3 has 16 residues. In DNA form, the CDR3 reads TGCGCCAGCAGCCAAGGGGTCGGTACTGGGGCCAACGTCCTGACTTTC. This sequence encodes CASSQGVGTGANVLTF.

This clonotype was seen repeatedly, ten times or more. This sequence joins TRBV15 and TRBJ2-5; D gene uncertain. The CDR3 contains 12 residues. V was shortened by 0 bases and J by 7 bases, with 6 bases between the two germline ends. Germline V gene lookup returns CDR1 LNHNV and CDR2 YYDKDF (reference sequence). The CDR3 DNA is TGTGCCACCAGCAGAGAGCCCGGGACCCAGTACTTC. Protein: CATSREPGTQYF.

In the case of this clonotype: This may stem from a read error, because a much larger clone lies one nucleotide away. The chain employs TRBV12-3 or TRBV12-4 and TRBJ1-6; no clear D gene. The CDR3 is 12 residues long. Trimming pared 5 bases from V and 11 bases from J, leaving 10 bases between. CDR3 loop: CASSREDPPLHF. CDR3 bases: TGTGCCAGCAGTCGGGAGGATCCACCCCTCCACTTT.

The chain has TRBV15 and TRBJ1-3; TRBD1 aligns across 9 bases. After removal of 1 base from V and 4 bases from J, the junction contained 2 bases not matched to a gene. The CDR3 totals 15 residues. Germline V lookup: CDR1 LNHNV, CDR2 YYDKDF (reference sequence). This CDR3 reads CATSRGTGEGNTIYF. CDR3 nucleotide sequence: TGTGCCACCAGCAGAGGGACAGGGGAAGGAAACACCATATATTTT.

This chain connects TRBV19 to TRBJ1-1; D not certain. V lost 7 bases and J 2 bases, leaving 14 bases between the germline ends. Germline V gene data show CDR1 as LNHDA and CDR2 as SQIVND (reference sequence). The CDR3 consists of 14 residues. For the CDR3, the DNA is TGTGCCAGTAAACTAGGGCTCTTTAACACTGAAGCTTTCTTT. As protein: CASKLGLFNTEAFF.

This clonotype has a count of ten or more. An end of the junction differs from the germline gene, which may be a read error. The V gene is TRBV29-1, the J gene TRBJ1-1, with D possibly being TRBD1 (6 bases). The CDR3 has 8 residues. Germline lookup yields CDR1 SQVTM and CDR2 ANQGSEA. CDR3 region: CSVEQGHF. DNA of the CDR3: TGCAGCGTGGAACAGGGTCACTTT.

In its sample, this clonotype was seen many times. The rearrangement joins TRBV10-3 to TRBJ1-4; unclear D gene. Germline CDR1 and CDR2: ENHRY and SYGVKD. Trimming pared 0 bases from V and 4 bases from J, leaving 9 bases between. The CDR3 extends over 15 amino acids. The CDR3 protein is CAISESLQLNEKLFF. The CDR3 nucleotides read TGTGCCATCAGTGAGTCCTTACAGCTTAATGAAAAACTGTTTTTT.

The chain joins TRBV6-5 to TRBJ1-6, with a possible D match to TRBD1 (5 bases). This CDR3 is 16 amino acids long. Germline V lookup: CDR1 MNHEY, CDR2 SVGAGI. V dropped 5 bases and J dropped 3 bases, with 14 bases sitting between them. CDR3 amino acids: CASSPYWTIYNSPLHF. The CDR3 nucleotides are TGTGCCAGCAGTCCCTACTGGACAATCTATAATTCACCCCTCCACTTT.

This chain links TRBV29-1 with TRBJ1-1; TRBD1 matches at 10 bases. V lost 6 bases, J lost 5 bases, and 9 bases stayed unmatched. Germline lookup yields CDR1 SQVTM and CDR2 ANQGSEA. This CDR3 has 14 amino acids. CDR3: CSVNTGTGETEAFF. The DNA of the CDR3 is TGCAGCGTGAATACCGGGACAGGGGAAACTGAAGCTTTCTTT.

Regarding this clonotype: Being one base from a much bigger clone, this may be a read error. The chain is built from TRBV10-3 and TRBJ2-5; 12 nucleotides line up with TRBD2. Germline values: CDR1 ENHRY, CDR2 SYGVKD. After removal of 8 bases from V and 2 bases from J, the junction contained 6 bases not matched to a gene. The CDR3 runs 15 residues. The chain's CDR3 is CAIARTSGKQETQYF. CDR3 DNA: TGTGCCATCGCCAGGACTAGCGGGAAGCAAGAGACCCAGTACTTC.

This clonotype was seen repeatedly, ten times or more. J is TRBJ1-5 and V is TRBV19; D unclear. Deletions cut 6 bases from V and 7 bases from J, with 16 bases between. The CDR3 runs 14 residues. Looked up from germline, CDR1 is LNHDA and CDR2 is SQIVND (reference sequence). The chain's CDR3 is CASSLMDGRQPQHF. The CDR3 DNA reads as TGTGCCAGTAGCCTGATGGACGGTCGCCAGCCCCAGCATTTT.

The V gene is TRBV20-1, the J gene TRBJ2-7; D gene uncertain. The CDR3 has 13 amino acids. V lost 5 bases and J 2 bases, leaving 13 bases between the germline ends. From germline, CDR1 is DFQATT and CDR2 SNEGSKA (reference sequence). CDR3 nucleotides: TGCAGTGCTTTCTCGGGTGGGGCCTACGAGCAGTACTTC. Its protein is CSAFSGGAYEQYF.

The gene calls are TRBV15 and TRBJ1-5; D is unresolved. Germline V lookup: CDR1 LNHNV, CDR2 YYDKDF (reference sequence). V was trimmed by 8 bases and J by 8 bases, leaving 7 bases between them. The CDR3 runs to 10 residues. The CDR3 protein is CATAQEPQHF. For the CDR3, the DNA is TGTGCCACCGCCCAGGAGCCCCAGCATTTT.

This chain uses TRBV7-9 with TRBJ2-2; possibly TRBD1 or TRBD2 for D (6 bases each). Deletions cut 6 bases from V and 3 bases from J, with 17 bases between. The length of the CDR3 is 16 residues. Germline CDR1 reads SEHNR; CDR2 reads FQNEAQ (reference sequence). The DNA for the CDR3 is TGTGCCAGCAGTCCCAGCCGGGGGCAAGACACCGGGGAGCTGTTTTTT. This sequence encodes CASSPSRGQDTGELFF. The full variable domain, in which reference TRBV7-9 and TRBJ2-2 provide the parts outside the CDR3, is DTGVSQNPRHKITKRGQNVTFRCDPISEHNRLYWYRQTLGQGPEFLTYFQNEAQLEKSRLLSDRFSAERPKGSFSTLEIQRTEQGDSAMYLCASSPSRGQDTGELFFGEGSRLTVL.

A remark on this clonotype: This CDR3 fails to terminate in the conserved phenylalanine or tryptophan, so it likely reflects a read error. The DNA is left out, because the CDR3 cannot be placed on it with certainty; the CDR3 is given as TCRdb lists it. The chain uses TRBV10-3 and TRBJ2-5. The germline gives CDR1 ENHRY, CDR2 SYGVKD. Counting both end residues, the CDR3 totals 10 amino acids. The chain's CDR3 is CAISEGSSTS.